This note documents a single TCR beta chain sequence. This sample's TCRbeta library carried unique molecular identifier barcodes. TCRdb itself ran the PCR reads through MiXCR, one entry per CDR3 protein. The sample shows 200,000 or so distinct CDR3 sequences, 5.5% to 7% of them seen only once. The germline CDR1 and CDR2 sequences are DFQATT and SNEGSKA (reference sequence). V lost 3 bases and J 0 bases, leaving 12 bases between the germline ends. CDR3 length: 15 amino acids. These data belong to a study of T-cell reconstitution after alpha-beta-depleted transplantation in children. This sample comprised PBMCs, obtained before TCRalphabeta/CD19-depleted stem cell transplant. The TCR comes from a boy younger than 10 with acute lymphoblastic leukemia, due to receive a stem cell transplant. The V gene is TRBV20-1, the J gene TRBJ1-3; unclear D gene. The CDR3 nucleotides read TGCAGTGCTAGCCCCCCCCGGGGCTCTGGAAACACCATATATTTT. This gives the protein CSASPPRGSGNTIYF.